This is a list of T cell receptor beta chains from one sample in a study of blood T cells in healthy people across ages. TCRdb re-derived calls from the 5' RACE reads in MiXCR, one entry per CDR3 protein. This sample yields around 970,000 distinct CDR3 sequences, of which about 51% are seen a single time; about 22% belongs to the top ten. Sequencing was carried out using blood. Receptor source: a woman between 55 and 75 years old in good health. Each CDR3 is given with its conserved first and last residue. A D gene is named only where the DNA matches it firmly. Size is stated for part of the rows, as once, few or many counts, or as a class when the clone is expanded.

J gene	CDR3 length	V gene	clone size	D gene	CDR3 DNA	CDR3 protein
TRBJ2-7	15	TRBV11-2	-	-	TGTGCCAGCAGCTTACGAAGGACGGACGACTACGAGCAGTACTTC	CASSLRRTDDYEQYF
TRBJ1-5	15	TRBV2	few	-	TGTGCCAGCAGCGAAGGACACGGAACAATCCAGCCCCAGCATTTT	CASSEGHGTIQPQHF
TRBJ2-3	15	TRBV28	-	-	TGTGCCAGCACTAGGACGGGAGTAAAGACAGATACGCAGTATTTT	CASTRTGVKTDTQYF
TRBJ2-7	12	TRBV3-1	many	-	TGTGCCAGCAGTCACCTAGGCTACGAGCAGTACTTC	CASSHLGYEQYF
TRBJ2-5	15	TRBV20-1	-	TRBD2	TGCAGTGCTAGAGACCCGACTAGCCAGGTGACGTGGCAGTACTTC	CSARDPTSQVTWQYF
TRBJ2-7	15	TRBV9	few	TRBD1	TGTGCCAGCAGTCACTCGTGGACAGGAACCTACGAGCAGTACTTC	CASSHSWTGTYEQYF
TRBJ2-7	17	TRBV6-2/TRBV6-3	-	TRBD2	TGTGCCAGCAGTTCCCGAACCGGGACTAGTTTTACCTACGAGCAGTACTTC	CASSSRTGTSFTYEQYF
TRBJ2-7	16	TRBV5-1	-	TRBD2	TGCGCCAGCAAGGAGGGTTCGGCTAGCGGGAACTACGAGCAGTACTTC	CASKEGSASGNYEQYF
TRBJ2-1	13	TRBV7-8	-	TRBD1	TGTGCCAGCAGCTGGGACAGGGACGGTGAGCAGTTCTTC	CASSWDRDGEQFF
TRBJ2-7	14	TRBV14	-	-	TGTGCCAGCAGCCCCCCGCTTCGACTCCCCGAGCAGTACTTC	CASSPPLRLPEQYF
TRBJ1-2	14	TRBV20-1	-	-	TGCAGTGGGGACATAAGTGAAGCTAACTATGGCTACACCTTC	CSGDISEANYGYTF
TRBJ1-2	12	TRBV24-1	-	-	TGTGCCACCAGAGAATCTTTAGGTGGCTACACCTTC	CATRESLGGYTF
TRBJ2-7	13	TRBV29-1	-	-	TGCAGCGTTGATGGGGGCACCGCTCTCGAGCAGTACTTC	CSVDGGTALEQYF
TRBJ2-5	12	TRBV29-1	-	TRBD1	TGCAGCGCTGGGACAGACCAAGAGACCCAGTACTTC	CSAGTDQETQYF
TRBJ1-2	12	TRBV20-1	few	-	TGCAGCGGGGGGGAGCGAATTTATGGCTACACCTTC	CSGGERIYGYTF
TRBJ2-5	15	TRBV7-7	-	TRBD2	TGTGCCAGCAGCTTGGGCGGGAGCTCCGGGGAGACCCAGTACTTC	CASSLGGSSGETQYF
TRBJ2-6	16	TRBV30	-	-	TGTGCCTGGAGTGTATTAGGGGGATCTGGGGCCAACGTCCTGACTTTC	CAWSVLGGSGANVLTF
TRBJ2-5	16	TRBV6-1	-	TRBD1	TGTGCCAGCAGGGAACCGGGACAGGGAAGGCAAGAGACCCAGTACTTC	CASREPGQGRQETQYF
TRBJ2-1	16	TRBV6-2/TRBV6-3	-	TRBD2	TGTGCCAGCAGTTACTCCGGGACTAGTACATACAATGAGCAGTTCTTC	CASSYSGTSTYNEQFF
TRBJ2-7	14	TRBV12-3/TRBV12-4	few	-	TGTGCCAGCAGTTCCGAGGTACCCTCCTACGAGCAGTACTTC	CASSSEVPSYEQYF
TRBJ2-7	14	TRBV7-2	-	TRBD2	TGTGCCAGCAGCGGATCAGCGGGATTCTACGAGCAGTACTTC	CASSGSAGFYEQYF
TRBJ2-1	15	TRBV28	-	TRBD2	TGTGCCAGCGGGCCGGGACTAGCGAATTACAATGAGCAGTTCTTC	CASGPGLANYNEQFF
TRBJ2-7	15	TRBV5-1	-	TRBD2	TGCGCCAGCAGCTTGGTCATAGCGGGCTCGTACGAGCAGTACTTC	CASSLVIAGSYEQYF
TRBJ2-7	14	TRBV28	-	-	TGTGCCAGCAGTTTCACCCCTAGCTCCTACGAGCAGTACTTC	CASSFTPSSYEQYF
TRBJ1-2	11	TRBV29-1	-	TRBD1	TGCAGCGCCAGACAGGGTGAAGGCTACACCTTC	CSARQGEGYTF
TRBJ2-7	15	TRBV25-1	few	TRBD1	TGTGCCAGCAGTGAAGTAGGGACAGGGACCTACGAGCAGTACTTC	CASSEVGTGTYEQYF
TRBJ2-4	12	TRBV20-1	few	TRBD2	TGCAGTGCTAGCGTAACGACCGGGGGGCAGTACTTC	CSASVTTGGQYF
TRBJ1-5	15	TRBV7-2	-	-	TGTGCCAGCAGCTTTGGACGGAGTAGCAATCAGCCCCAGCATTTT	CASSFGRSSNQPQHF